This T cell receptor (beta chain) was recorded in a study of T cells in Graves' hyperthyroidism and ophthalmopathy. Germline CDR1 is MNHNS and CDR2 is SASEGT. V was shortened by 9 bases and J by 5 bases, with 10 bases between the two germline ends. CDR3 length equals 11 residues. There are many counts of this clonotype. The antigen remains undetermined. Amplification yielded TCR beta CDR3 regions, with RNA transcripts as the source. Primed by the HTBI set, a first-round RT-PCR was run on the TCR CDR3. TCRdb re-called the multiplex PCR reads with MiXCR, one entry per CDR3 protein. The sample lists about 260,000 distinct CDR3 sequences; less than 30% were seen once. Overall study results and limits: Before onset, ophthalmopathy was predicted by the model a median about 6.2 months earlier.

This chain uses TRBV6-1 with TRBJ1-1; D may be TRBD1 (5 bases). Specimen: blood. The sequence came from a middle-aged man with Graves' hyperthyroidism that later progressed to Graves' ophthalmopathy. CDR3 in amino acids: CASRGTTEAFF. The CDR3, as DNA: TGTGCCAGTCGGGGGACGACTGAAGCTTTCTTT.